This entry features one T cell receptor beta chain sequence. What it binds is not known. This specimen belongs to a study of cytomegalovirus exposure and HLA in healthy donors. As for the study in general: Previous work identified roughly 120 million unique TCR beta sequences from roughly 170 million T cells.

It was with 60 Vbeta and 13 Jbeta primers that the PCR ran. Generated by immunoSEQ multiplex PCR, the TCRdb table keeps only in-frame clones and is missing some. The sample contains about 120,000 clones, 60% to 80% of which appear only once. Study results and limitations: Compared with the approximately 680-donor mean, an Asian-associated ancestry cluster reportedly had fewer N-insertions, according to a later analysis. The study designated 150 or so TCR beta chains cytomegalovirus-associated. A few chains tied to CMV proved CMV antigen-specific in vitro.

This receptor was identified in a man aged 50-59 years in good health and CMV-seropositive. Input material: PBMCs.

The CDR3 bases are TGTGCCAGCAGCTTAGGGGGACAGACCTGGGACCCTAAGTACTTC. Translation: CASSLGGQTWDPKYF. The J gene is TRBJ2-5, the V gene TRBV7-9; the match to TRBD1 covers 7 bases. This CDR3 is 15 amino acids long. Losses at the gene ends were 1 base for V and 12 bases for J; bases not matched to a gene: 14. The V gene's germline CDR1 is SEHNR and CDR2 FQNEAQ (reference sequence).